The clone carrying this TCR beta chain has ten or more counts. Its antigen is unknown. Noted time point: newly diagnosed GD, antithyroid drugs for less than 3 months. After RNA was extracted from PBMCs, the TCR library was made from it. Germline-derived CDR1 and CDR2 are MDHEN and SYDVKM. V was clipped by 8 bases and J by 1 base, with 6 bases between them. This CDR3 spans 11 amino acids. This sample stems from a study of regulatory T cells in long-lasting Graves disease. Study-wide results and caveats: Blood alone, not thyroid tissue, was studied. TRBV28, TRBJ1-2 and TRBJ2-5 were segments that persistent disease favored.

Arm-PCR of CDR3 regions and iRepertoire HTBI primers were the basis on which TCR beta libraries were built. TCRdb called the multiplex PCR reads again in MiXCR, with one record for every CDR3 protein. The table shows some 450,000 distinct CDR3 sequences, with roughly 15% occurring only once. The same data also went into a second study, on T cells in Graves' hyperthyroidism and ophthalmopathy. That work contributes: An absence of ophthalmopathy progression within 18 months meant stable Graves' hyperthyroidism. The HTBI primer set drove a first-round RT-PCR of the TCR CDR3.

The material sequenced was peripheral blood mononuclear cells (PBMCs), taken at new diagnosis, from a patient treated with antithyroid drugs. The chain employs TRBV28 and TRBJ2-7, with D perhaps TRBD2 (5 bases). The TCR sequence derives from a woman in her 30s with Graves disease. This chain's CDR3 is CASGRSYEQYF. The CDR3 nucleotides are TGTGCCAGCGGGAGATCCTACGAGCAGTACTTC.